Listed here is a single T cell receptor (beta chain). Antigen unknown. Germline lookup yields CDR1 KGHSH and CDR2 LQKENI. The CDR3 covers 14 residues. V lost 0 bases and J lost 2, with 8 bases in between. This entry is derived from a study of cytomegalovirus exposure and HLA in healthy donors. Findings and limits, study-wide: In an earlier analysis, in about 530 donors, most V segments appeared productive either ~87% or ~30% of the time.

PCR involved 60 Vbeta and 13 Jbeta primers. TCRdb's copy holds only in-frame clones and misses some; the assay was immunoSEQ multiplex PCR. The sample table sets out about 140,000 clones. The source material was PBMCs. The rearrangement links TRBV18 to TRBJ2-7; D is ambiguous. The sequence was obtained from a male donor in good health and CMV-seronegative. CDR3 protein: CASSPPEKPYEQYF. CDR3 nucleotides: TGTGCCAGCTCACCACCCGAGAAACCCTACGAGCAGTACTTC.